This TCR beta chain was sequenced during a study of cytomegalovirus exposure and HLA in healthy donors. General observations from the study: In the analysis, some V segments, TRBV6-2 and TRBV6-3 included, were excluded as indistinguishable.

CDR3 length equals 15 residues. The germline gives CDR1 SGHVS, CDR2 FNYEAQ. Trimming removed 4 bases from V and 2 bases from J, with 14 bases in between. Use of 60 Vbeta and 13 Jbeta primers characterized the PCR. Profiled with immunoSEQ multiplex PCR; TCRdb holds only in-frame clones, not every one. The repertoire holds around 150,000 clones, with more than 75% as singletons. Points on this clone: Its antigen is as yet unknown.

The TCR sequence derives from a woman between 40 and 50 years old in good health and CMV-seronegative. This chain connects TRBV7-6 to TRBJ2-5, with D perhaps TRBD1 (6 bases). The sequenced material came from PBMCs. The CDR3 bases are TGTGCCAGCAGCTGGGTAGTAGGGGGACAAGAGACCCAGTACTTC. Translated: CASSWVVGGQETQYF.